This T cell receptor (beta chain) came from a study of cytomegalovirus exposure and HLA in healthy donors. With V trimmed by 3 bases and J by 0 bases, 6 bases remained unmatched. CDR1 and CDR2 from the germline V gene are MDHEN and SYDVKM. This CDR3 is 16 amino acids long. From the 120-subject validation cohort, which was separate from the approximately 670-subject first cohort, the donors were drawn. The data were produced by immunoSEQ multiplex PCR, yet TCRdb's version contains in-frame clones alone and is incomplete. The table has about 130,000 clones, 75% to 90% seen once. The sequence came from a woman aged 18-30 years in good health and CMV-seronegative. This sequence joins TRBV28 and TRBJ2-7; 9 bases line up with TRBD2. Sequenced: PBMCs. The CDR3 bases are TGTGCCAGCAGTTTGGCTAGCGGGGCGAGCTCCTACGAGCAGTACTTC. Protein sequence: CASSLASGASSYEQYF.